The source of this T cell receptor (beta chain) is a study of blood T cell repertoires in COVID-19. Germline lookup yields CDR1 MGHDK and CDR2 SYGVNS. The CDR3 is 13 amino acids. The V end lost 5 bases, the J end lost 3 bases, and 11 bases lay between the germline ends. Authors' processing steps: Reference gene primer amplification yielded estimated nucleated cell counts. The method was immunoSEQ multiplex PCR; TCRdb's version includes in-frame clones alone and lacks a portion of them. That table gives V, J and clone size, and the DNA gave D and trimming. The data hold roughly 70,000 clones, with around nine tenths observed a single time.

The chain joins TRBV25-1 to TRBJ2-7; weak D call: TRBD2 (7 bases). The specimen sequenced was peripheral blood. This clonotype was sampled from a woman older than 75 with acute or convalescent COVID-19. The CDR3 bases are TGTGCCAGCAGTAGGGGGGGGGACTACGAGCAGTACTTC. It is translated as CASSRGGDYEQYF.